This paragraph reports one TCR beta chain. There is no known antigen for this receptor. Per-base quality was not reported, and no clone a single base away is much larger than it. Amplification of TCR beta CDR3 regions was carried out from RNA transcripts. The TCR CDR3 was subjected to a first round of RT-PCR using the HTBI primer set and the Qiagen OneStep RT-PCR kit. Libraries were constructed in a second round of multiplex PCR, after which size selection and purification were performed. The libraries were sequenced on an Illumina HiSeq2000 using paired-end 100 bp reads. Per the authors' processing: SOAPnuke was used to process the raw data, removing reads that contained adapters or uncalled bases, had a mean Phred below 15, or lacked an exact match to the constant primer or identifier. COPE v1.2.5 was used to merge high-quality paired reads, and clonotypes were defined as unique nucleotide sequences. MiTCR v1.1 was used to align the clonotypes against IMGT TRBV, TRBD and TRBJ reference segments. Analysis was restricted to V-J combinations with a frequency above 0.0001, which covered about 99% of repertoires. The TCS score was defined as the ratio of F50 (clonal expansion) to E x V (chaos), calculated using BLOSUM62-based TCRdist between CDR3 peptides within each V-J. Welch's t-statistics and random forest reduced around 510 V-J features to about 12, which were used in a naive Bayes classifier (R e1071). TCRdb ran its own pipeline on the public reads, namely fastp trimming at Q25 and MiXCR clone calling, and kept in-frame beta chains. CDR3 protein sequences are deduplicated, and each keeps its most common genes and DNA. For this entry, the V and J calls and clone size follow TCRdb and not the study's own pipeline. The sample yields 500,000 to 550,000 distinct CDR3 sequences; less than 25% were counted once. The top ten constitute about 26% of the sample.

The germline V gene (reference sequence) yields DFQATT for CDR1 and SNEGSKA for CDR2. From the cysteine through the phenylalanine, the CDR3 covers 12 amino acids. The entry retains the CDR3 DNA only, 36 bases that are in frame from base 1. The junction shows trimming of 6 bases on V and 7 bases on J, plus 15 bases between the germline ends. This sample was taken from a study of T cells in Graves' hyperthyroidism and ophthalmopathy (dated by TCRdb to the late 2010s). A note on the overall study: Peripheral blood was sampled at the time of initial diagnosis, prior to any treatment. To identify TCR V-J signatures that set the groups apart, the researchers used a discovery cohort of about a hundred patients, made up of 43 with Graves' ophthalmopathy and 57 with stable Graves' hyperthyroidism. According to the paper, TCR Vbeta CDR3 sequencing was carried out on over 130 peripheral blood samples, which came from approximately 41 ophthalmopathy, fewer than 80 hyperthyroidism and some 17 progressor patients. In addition, the study compared T-cell repertoires in thyroid tissue and in blood from five to seven Graves' hyperthyroidism patients. After sampling, hyperthyroidism patients received methimazole starting at 30 mg daily, and ophthalmopathy patients received high-dose intravenous methylprednisolone. Prospective prediction of ophthalmopathy was tested in an independent validation cohort consisting of 18 hyperthyroidism patients and more than 15 patients who later progressed to ophthalmopathy. The 90 to 100 discovery patients were randomly split 7:3 into training and test sets. Study-level results and caveats: A model built on a 13 V-J signature distinguished ophthalmopathy from stable hyperthyroidism, reaching roughly 88% sensitivity and 81% to 83% specificity in cross-validation and 80%/75% in testing. In validation, the model predicted progression to ophthalmopathy with approximately 70% sensitivity and roughly 75% specificity, a median of 6.5 months before onset. No statistical method was used to fix the sample size in advance, and group allocation was not hidden from the investigators. Most expanded thyroid clonotypes (frequency above 0.001) were also found in blood, which suggests that blood repertoires may mirror thyroid immune responses.

Graves' hyperthyroidism was defined as stable when no progression to ophthalmopathy occurred over 18 months of follow-up. Hyperthyroidism patients were aged 18 to 65 years and newly diagnosed, with disease duration of less than 2 months. Patients with uncontrolled infections, other autoimmune diseases, pregnancy or lactation were excluded. Clinical symptoms, serum thyroxine and TRAb, thyroid ultrasound, and orbital computed tomography formed the basis for the diagnoses. Ficoll-Paque density gradient centrifugation was used to isolate PBMCs from about 9 ml of fresh peripheral blood. Total RNA was extracted with Trizol reagent, and quality was checked on an Agilent 2100 Bioanalyzer.

This TCR was recovered from a young man with Graves' hyperthyroidism. Sample: blood. The sequence joins TRBV20-1 to TRBJ1-1, with no reliable assignment of the D segment. CDR3 loop: CSAFRASDEAFF. DNA sequence: TGCAGTGCATTCAGAGCATCCGATGAAGCTTTCTTT.